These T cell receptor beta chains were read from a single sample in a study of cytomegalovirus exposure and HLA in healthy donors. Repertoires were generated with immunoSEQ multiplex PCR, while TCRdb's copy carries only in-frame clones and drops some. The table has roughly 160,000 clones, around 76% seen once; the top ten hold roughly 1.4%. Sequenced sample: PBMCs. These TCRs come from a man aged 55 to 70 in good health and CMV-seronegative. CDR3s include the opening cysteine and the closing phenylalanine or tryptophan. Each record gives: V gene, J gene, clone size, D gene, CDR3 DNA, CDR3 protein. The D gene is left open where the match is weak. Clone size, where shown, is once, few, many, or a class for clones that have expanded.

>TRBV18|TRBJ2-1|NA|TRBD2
TGTGCCAGCTCAGGAGAAGCGGGAGGACTTTACAATGAGCAGTTCTTC
CASSGEAGGLYNEQFF
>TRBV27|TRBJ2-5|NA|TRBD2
TGTGCCAGCAAACCTAGGACTAGCTCCCCCCAAGAGACCCAGTACTTC
CASKPRTSSPQETQYF
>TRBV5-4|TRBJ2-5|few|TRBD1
TGTGCCAGCAGCTTGGCACAGGGGGGCCAAGAGACCCAGTACTTC
CASSLAQGGQETQYF
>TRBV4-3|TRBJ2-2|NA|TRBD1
TGCGCCAGCAGCCAAGTTCCTCCAGGGGGCGACACCGGGGAGCTGTTTTTT
CASSQVPPGGDTGELFF
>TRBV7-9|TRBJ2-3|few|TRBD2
TGTTCCAGCAGCCCCGTCGTTGCGGGGGGAGATACGCAGTATTTT
CSSSPVVAGGDTQYF
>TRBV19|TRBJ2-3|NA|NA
TGTGCCAGCCGGACAGACCCAGATACGCAGTATTTT
CASRTDPDTQYF
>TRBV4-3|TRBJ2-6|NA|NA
TGCGCCAGCAGCCAAGACCCAGGGGCCAACGTCCTGACTTTC
CASSQDPGANVLTF
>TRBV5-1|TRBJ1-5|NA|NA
TGCGCCAGCAGCCCTGCCGGACTGAGCGAGTTTCCCCAGCATTTT
CASSPAGLSEFPQHF
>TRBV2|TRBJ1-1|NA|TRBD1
TGTGCCAGCAGTCCTGACAGGGGGGGCACTGAAGCTTTCTTT
CASSPDRGGTEAFF
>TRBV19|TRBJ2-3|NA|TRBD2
TGTGCCAGTAGTACCACTAGCGGGAGCACAGATACGCAGTATTTT
CASSTTSGSTDTQYF
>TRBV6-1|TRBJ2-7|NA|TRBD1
TGTGCCAGCAGTGCGGACAGGGGAGGCGAGCAGTACTTC
CASSADRGGEQYF
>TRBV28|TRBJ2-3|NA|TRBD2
TGTTCTACGCGGGGGGGCACAGATACGCAGTATTTT
CSTRGGTDTQYF
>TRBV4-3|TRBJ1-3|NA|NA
TGCGCCAGCAGCTTTTTAGCCGGAAACACCATATATTTT
CASSFLAGNTIYF
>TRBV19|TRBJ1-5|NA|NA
TGTGCCAGTAGCCCCGGACGTGGGGAGCGCCAGCCCCAGCATTTT
CASSPGRGERQPQHF
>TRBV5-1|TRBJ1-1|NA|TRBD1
TGCGCCAGCAGCTCGGACAGGGAGAACACTGAAGCTTTCTTT
CASSSDRENTEAFF
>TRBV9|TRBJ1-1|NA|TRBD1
TGTGCCAGCAGCGGGCGGACAGGGAGGAGGGTTAAGGACACTGAAGCTTTCTTT
CASSGRTGRRVKDTEAFF
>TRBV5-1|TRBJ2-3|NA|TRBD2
TGCGCCAGCAGCCCTACGACTAGCGGAATACAAGATACGCAGTATTTT
CASSPTTSGIQDTQYF
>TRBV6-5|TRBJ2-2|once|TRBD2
TGTGCCAGTCGACTAGCGGTCAACACCGGGGAGCTGTTTTTT
CASRLAVNTGELFF
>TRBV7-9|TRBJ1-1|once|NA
TGTTCCAGCAGCTTCGGGGGCACTGAAGCTTTCTTT
CSSSFGGTEAFF
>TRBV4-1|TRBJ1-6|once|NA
TGCGCCAGCAGCCAACCACTGGGACCAGTCCGCGGGGAGGGAAATTCACCCCTCCACTTT
CASSQPLGPVRGEGNSPLHF
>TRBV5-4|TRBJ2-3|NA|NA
TGTGCCAGCAGCTTGGGAGCCATCCGGGATGGCACAGATACGCAGTATTTT
CASSLGAIRDGTDTQYF
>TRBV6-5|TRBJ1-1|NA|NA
TGTGCCAGCGCCCTCGTGGCTGGGGCGGAGGCTTTCTTT
CASALVAGAEAFF
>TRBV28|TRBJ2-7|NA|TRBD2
TGTGCCAGCAGTCCGCGGACGGGACTAGTGAACGAGCAGTACTTC
CASSPRTGLVNEQYF
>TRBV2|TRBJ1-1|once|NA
TGTGCCAGCAACGAGGACAGTCGTCGGAACACTGAAGCTTTCTTT
CASNEDSRRNTEAFF
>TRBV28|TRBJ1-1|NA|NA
TGTGCCAGCAGGAGTCCGAACACTGAAGCTTTCTTT
CASRSPNTEAFF
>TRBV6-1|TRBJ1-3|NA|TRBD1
TGTGCCAGCAGAGATCAGGGGGCGGGAAACACCATATATTTT
CASRDQGAGNTIYF
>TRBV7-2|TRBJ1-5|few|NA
TGTGCCAGCAGCCAGGACAGCTCGCAGCCCCAGCATTTT
CASSQDSSQPQHF
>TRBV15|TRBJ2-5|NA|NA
TGTGCAACGGGGGGCCTCCGGGAGACCCAGTACTTC
CATGGLRETQYF